Given below is one T cell receptor (beta chain) in context. Its antigen is unidentified. Germline CDR1 and CDR2: SEHNR and FQNEAQ (reference sequence). CDR3 length: 13 amino acids. The data derive from a study of T cells expressing NK-cell markers. Overall study: Seven of the eight sequenced donors were HCMV-seropositive; one was seronegative.

TCRdb reworked the 5' RACE reads into one entry per CDR3 protein, no DNA. Its table lists 350,000 to 500,000 distinct CDR3 sequences. Broader study findings: Clarity on HCMV specificity was lacking for the expanded NKG2C+ T cell clones.

This clonotype was obtained from a woman between 18 and 70 years old in good health. The chain links TRBV7-9 to TRBJ2-7; TCRdb reports TRBD1, a call that lacks DNA to check it against. The specimen was blood T cells: a sorted CD56 or NKG2C T cell subset, CD4+ or CD8+ T cells, or bulk PBMC T cells (not recorded which). CDR3 region: CASSVDRGNEQYF. Variable domain in full (rest from reference TRBV7-9 and TRBJ2-7): DTGVSQNPRHKITKRGQNVTFRCDPISEHNRLYWYRQTLGQGPEFLTYFQNEAQLEKSRLLSDRFSAERPKGSFSTLEIQRTEQGDSAMYLCASSVDRGNEQYFGPGTRLTVT.